This T cell receptor beta chain was retrieved from a study of blood T cell repertoires in COVID-19. Clones were sequenced by immunoSEQ multiplex PCR, and TCRdb holds only the in-frame ones, with some missing. This sample has around 73,000 clones; 80% to 85% occur once, and the top ten carry around 27%. This CDR3 region has 23 residues. The V end was cut by 1 base, the J end by 0 bases, with 30 bases between. Per germline, CDR1 SGHDN and CDR2 FVKESK. Sequences were obtained from peripheral blood. This receptor was obtained from a human donor in a cohort sampled during active COVID-19. The chain is built from TRBV14 and TRBJ1-4; possible D gene TRBD1, 6 bases. Written as DNA, the CDR3 is TGTGCCAGCAGCCAAGGGCTGCGGGAGGGACAAATCGCAGGCTGGTCAACTAATGAAAAACTGTTTTTT. Protein product: CASSQGLREGQIAGWSTNEKLFF.